Detailed here is one T cell receptor (beta chain). The CDR3 end lies 3 residues beyond the end of the read and is filled in from the germline J gene. The data belong to a study of T cells in women clearing cervical HPV infection. This CDR3 comprises 14 residues. Germline V gene lookup returns CDR1 ENHRY and CDR2 SYGVKD. Average input was 1200 ng genomic DNA for immunoSEQ TCR beta CDR3 amplification. Sequencing used immunoSEQ multiplex PCR; TCRdb keeps in-frame clones, though not all of them. This repertoire includes some 21,000 clones. The specimen was blood buffy coat. The chain joins TRBV10-3 to TRBJ1-1, with D perhaps TRBD1 (5 bases). This sequence originates from a woman aged 18 to 75 with a cervical HPV16 infection that either progressed to CIN3+ or cleared (not recorded which). CDR3 DNA, as far as it was read: TGTGCCATCAGTGAGAGTGACAGTCCCCAGACG. Amino acid sequence: CAISESDSPQT. The whole CDR3 sequence reads CAISESDSPQTAFF.